The T cell receptor beta chain under discussion was sequenced for a study of OX40 agonist ivuxolimab in advanced cancers. Trimming at V came to 3 bases and at J to 3 bases, leaving 4 bases not matched to a gene. The CDR3 consists of 14 residues. The germline V gene has CDR1 LGHNA and CDR2 YNFKEQ. Produced via immunoSEQ multiplex PCR; TCRdb's table is partial and in-frame only. The sample contains tens of thousands of clones, around 85% of which appear only once. The V and J genes are TRBV4-2 and TRBJ2-7; TRBD1 matches at 8 bases. This clonotype originated in an adult with an advanced solid tumor such as melanoma, head and neck, liver or kidney cancer. The sequenced sample was CD4+ or CD8+ T cells sorted from blood, obtained in a trial of the OX40 agonist ivuxolimab. Here the CDR3 DNA reads TGTGCCAGCAGCCAGGAGGACAGGGACTACGAGCAGTACTTC. It codes for CASSQEDRDYEQYF.